The next 29 T cell receptor beta chains were all read from a single sample in a study of cytomegalovirus exposure and HLA in healthy donors. Generated by immunoSEQ multiplex PCR, the TCRdb table keeps only in-frame clones and is missing some. Of roughly 140,000 clones listed, approximately 91% are singletons. Sequenced material: PBMCs. The receptors come from a woman younger than 35 in good health and CMV-seropositive.

The rearrangement joins TRBV2 to TRBJ1-1; TRBD1 matches at 7 bases. Germline loops: CDR1 SNHLY, CDR2 FYNNEI. V was pared by 7 bases and J by 0 bases, with 8 bases of the junction left unmatched. The CDR3 is made up of 15 amino acids. CDR3: CASMEAGGVNTEAFF. The CDR3, as DNA: TGTGCCAGCATGGAGGCAGGGGGAGTGAACACTGAAGCTTTCTTT. The full variable domain, in which reference TRBV2 and TRBJ1-1 provide the parts outside the CDR3, is EPEVTQTPSHQVTQMGQEVILRCVPISNHLYFYWYRQILGQKVEFLVSFYNNEISEKSEIFDDQFSVERPDGSNFTLKIRSTKLEDSAMYFCASMEAGGVNTEAFFGQGTRLTVV.

The V call is TRBV5-6, the J call TRBJ2-3, with 9 positions matching TRBD2. V shed 2 bases and J 4 bases; nucleotides not matched to a gene: 5. The germline CDR1 and CDR2 sequences are SGHDT and YYEEEE. CDR3 length equals 15 residues. CDR3: CASSFSSGTPDTQYF. CDR3 nucleotide sequence: TGTGCCAGCAGCTTTTCTAGCGGGACCCCAGATACGCAGTATTTT. Looking up the rest from reference TRBV5-6 and TRBJ2-3 gives the full variable domain: DAGVTQSPTHLIKTRGQQVTLRCSPKSGHDTVSWYQQALGQGPQFIFQYYEEEERQRGNFPDRFSGHQFPNYSSELNVNALLLGDSALYLCASSFSSGTPDTQYFGPGTRLTVL.

The CDR3 coding sequence is TGTGCCAGCAGTGAAGCGCCATCGGACAGGGAGTACTTC. It yields the protein CASSEAPSDREYF. The V gene is TRBV6-1, the J gene TRBJ2-7; the match to TRBD1 covers 8 bases. The CDR3 is made up of 13 amino acids. From germline, CDR1 is MNHNS and CDR2 SASEGT. The trim removed 0 bases at V and 11 bases at J, leaving 6 bases unmatched.

This sequence joins TRBV6-1 and TRBJ2-5; D may be TRBD2 (7 bases). Germline V CDR1 and CDR2: MNHNS, SASEGT. Trimming removed 3 bases at V and 5 bases at J, with 13 bases between. The length of the CDR3 is 14 residues. The CDR3 DNA is TGTGCCAGCAGTGAGGGGAGGGGGGCGGAGACCCAGTACTTC. It specifies CASSEGRGAETQYF.

The gene calls are TRBV25-1 and TRBJ1-1; weak D call: TRBD1 (5 bases). Germline V CDR1 and CDR2: MGHDK, SYGVNS. The CDR3 length is 13 residues. V lost 3 bases, J lost 4 bases, and 9 bases lay in between. The CDR3 DNA is TGTGCCAGCAGTGATTGGGGGGTCACTGAAGCTTTCTTT. This codes for CASSDWGVTEAFF.

The rearrangement links TRBV29-1 to TRBJ2-5, with no clear D. Germline assignment: CDR1 SQVTM and CDR2 ANQGSEA. The CDR3 runs 13 residues. V gave up 4 bases and J gave up 2 bases, with 11 bases separating them. The DNA of the CDR3 is TGCAGCGTTGCGAACTCTTGGCAAGAGACCCAGTACTTC. Protein: CSVANSWQETQYF.

This clone was found many times. The chain uses TRBV19 and TRBJ2-7; 7 bases match TRBD1. The trim removed 2 bases at V and 2 bases at J, leaving 6 bases unmatched. The CDR3 loop spans 15 amino acids. Germline V gives CDR1 LNHDA, CDR2 SQIVND (reference sequence). Here the CDR3 DNA reads TGTGCCAGTAGTATAAGGGACAGTCCCACCTACGAGCAGTACTTC. Residues: CASSIRDSPTYEQYF.

This chain connects TRBV9 to TRBJ2-1, with TRBD2 matching over 10 bases. The CDR3 is 17 amino acids. V shed 0 bases and J 9 bases; nucleotides not matched to a gene: 12. Germline V lookup: CDR1 SGDLS, CDR2 YYNGEE. In DNA, the CDR3 is TGTGCCAGCAGCGTAGTTCTGGGGAGCGGGAGGGCCCCTGAGCAGTTCTTC. It translates to CASSVVLGSGRAPEQFF.

This clone occurred once. The chain combines TRBV5-4 with TRBJ1-1; 7 bases fit TRBD1. The CDR3 is made up of 16 amino acids. The J segment lost 2 bases and the V segment lost 4 bases, leaving 11 bases of the junction unmatched. CDR1 and CDR2 from the germline V gene are SGHNT and YYREEE (reference sequence). The CDR3 DNA sequence: TGTGCCAGCAGCATACCAGCCCGGGACAGAAACACTGAAGCTTTCTTT. Translation: CASSIPARDRNTEAFF.

The chain recombines TRBV11-3 with TRBJ2-5, with a tentative D call TRBD1 (5 bases). Deletions cut 3 bases from V and 1 base from J, with 12 bases between. The CDR3 has 15 residues. Germline V gene lookup returns CDR1 SGHNT and CDR2 YENEEA. CDR3 amino acids: CASSFSTALQETQYF. DNA of the CDR3: TGTGCCAGCAGCTTCTCGACAGCCCTCCAAGAGACCCAGTACTTC.

This clone turned up a few times. This chain connects TRBV29-1 to TRBJ2-7; 7 bases are a match to TRBD2. Trimming took 3 bases from V and 2 from J; bases not matched to a gene: 4. Germline assignment: CDR1 SQVTM and CDR2 ANQGSEA. This CDR3 has 13 residues. CDR3 amino acids: CSVETGGPYEQYF. The CDR3 DNA is TGCAGCGTTGAGACGGGAGGACCCTACGAGCAGTACTTC.

This chain links TRBV28 with TRBJ2-7; 12 bases line up with TRBD2. CDR3 size: 17 residues. With 4 bases clipped from V and 5 bases from J, the junction kept 12 bases outside the gene matches. The germline CDR1 and CDR2 sequences are MDHEN and SYDVKM. DNA of the CDR3: TGTGCCAGCAGTTCAGCCCCCGGGACTAGCGGGTTCAACGAGCAGTACTTC. Protein sequence: CASSSAPGTSGFNEQYF. Filled out from reference TRBV28 and TRBJ2-7, the complete variable domain reads DVKVTQSSRYLVKRTGEKVFLECVQDMDHENMFWYRQDPGLGLRLIYFSYDVKMKEKGDIPEGYSVSREKKERFSLILESASTNQTSMYLCASSSAPGTSGFNEQYFGPGTRLTVT.

This clone was recorded a few times. The chain employs TRBV27 and TRBJ2-7; TRBD2 agrees at 13 bases. The CDR3 sequence is 13 residues long. After removal of 10 bases from V and 4 bases from J, the junction contained 4 bases not matched to a gene. Germline assignment: CDR1 MNHEY and CDR2 SMNVEV (reference sequence). CDR3 bases: TGTGCCACGCGGACTAGCGGGAGATACGAGCAGTACTTC. Its translation is CATRTSGRYEQYF.

V is TRBV7-2 and J is TRBJ2-1; perhaps TRBD1 as D (5 bases). The germline CDR1 and CDR2 sequences are SGHTA and FQGNSA. This CDR3 has 16 amino acids. Deletions cut 5 bases from V and 0 bases from J, with 14 bases between. DNA for the CDR3: TGTGCCAGCAGCCTAAGTCAGGGAAGCTCCTACAATGAGCAGTTCTTC. Amino acids: CASSLSQGSSYNEQFF.

V usage is TRBV11-3 and J usage is TRBJ2-3; D is unclear. There are 13 residues in the CDR3. CDR1 and CDR2 from the germline V gene are SGHNT and YENEEA. V shed 5 bases and J shed 3 bases, with 9 bases lying between them. The CDR3 DNA follows: TGTGCCAGCAGCCCTATGTATACAGATACGCAGTATTTT. Translation: CASSPMYTDTQYF.

The rearrangement uses TRBV5-1 and TRBJ2-4; 8 bases fit TRBD2. This CDR3 is 16 amino acids long. Germline V gene sequence: CDR1 SGHRS, CDR2 YFSETQ. J gave up 6 bases and V 4 bases, and 12 bases lay outside the gene matches. The CDR3 region has the DNA TGCGCCAGCAGCCTCCTTCCACGGGAGGGTTCAAACATTCAGTACTTC. This sequence encodes CASSLLPREGSNIQYF.

The chain links TRBV4-1 to TRBJ2-1; 10 nucleotides match TRBD2. Looked up from germline, CDR1 is MGHRA and CDR2 is YSYEKL. With 0 bases clipped from V and 10 bases from J, the junction kept 12 bases outside the gene matches. The CDR3 sequence is 17 residues long. CDR3 bases: TGCGCCAGCAGCCAAGAAGTCCTAGCGGGAGAGGTAGGAGAGCAGTTCTTC. It translates to CASSQEVLAGEVGEQFF.

The genes are TRBV6-5 and TRBJ1-4; tentative D call: TRBD1 (6 bases). This CDR3 has 14 residues. V lost 5 bases and J 5 bases, leaving 12 bases between the germline ends. Germline CDR1 and CDR2: MNHEY and SVGAGI. Here the CDR3 reads CASSQGTGNEKLFF. CDR3 nucleotides: TGTGCCAGCAGTCAGGGGACGGGGAATGAAAAACTGTTTTTT.

This chain uses TRBV29-1 with TRBJ2-1, with 15 bases identical to TRBD2. Germline CDR1 and CDR2: SQVTM and ANQGSEA. Unmatched junction bases numbered 7, after V lost 3 bases and J lost 4 bases. There are 17 residues in the CDR3. CDR3 sequence: CSVDGLAGGPMYNEQFF. CDR3 sequence (DNA): TGCAGCGTTGACGGACTAGCGGGAGGGCCGATGTACAATGAGCAGTTCTTC.

The genes are TRBV28 and TRBJ2-1; TRBD1 matches at 10 bases. Germline V gene data show CDR1 as MDHEN and CDR2 as SYDVKM. Trimming cost V 4 bases and J 7 bases; bases outside gene matches: 4. CDR3 length: 14 amino acids. This CDR3 reads CASSSGQGRNEQFF. CDR3 nucleotide sequence: TGTGCCAGCAGTTCGGGACAGGGGAGGAATGAGCAGTTCTTC.

J is TRBJ2-7 and V is TRBV4-1; no clear D. V was shortened by 2 bases and J by 3 bases, with 8 bases between the two germline ends. The CDR3 totals 13 residues. Germline V lookup: CDR1 MGHRA, CDR2 YSYEKL. The CDR3 DNA reads as TGCGCCAGCAGCCAACCCTCTAGCTACGAGCAGTACTTC. It encodes CASSQPSSYEQYF.

The chain recombines TRBV9 with TRBJ2-1, with 11 bases matching TRBD2. CDR1 and CDR2 from the germline V gene are SGDLS and YYNGEE. Germline trimming cut 2 bases from V and 6 bases from J; bases unmatched to any gene: 4. The CDR3 consists of 15 residues. CDR3 in amino acids: CASSVSGTSGNEQFF. Here the CDR3 DNA reads TGTGCCAGCAGCGTCTCCGGGACTAGCGGCAATGAGCAGTTCTTC. The full variable domain, in which reference TRBV9 and TRBJ2-1 provide the parts outside the CDR3, is DSGVTQTPKHLITATGQRVTLRCSPRSGDLSVYWYQQSLDQGLQFLIQYYNGEERAKGNILERFSAQQFPDLHSELNLSSLELGDSALYFCASSVSGTSGNEQFFGPGTRLTVL.

V usage is TRBV4-1 and J usage is TRBJ2-6; 8 bases line up with TRBD2. J lost 10 bases, V lost 0 bases, and 11 bases had no gene match. The V gene's germline CDR1 is MGHRA and CDR2 YSYEKL. The CDR3 runs 17 residues. The CDR3 loop is CASSQDDRGGLENVLTF. CDR3 DNA: TGCGCCAGCAGCCAAGATGACCGGGGGGGATTAGAAAACGTCCTGACTTTC.

DNA of the CDR3: TGTGCCAGCAGCGTAGGTCTAGGGGGGAACACTGAAGCTTTCTTT. This gives the protein CASSVGLGGNTEAFF. The chain is built from TRBV9 and TRBJ1-1, with D maybe TRBD1 (6 bases). V lost 0 bases to trimming and J lost 1 base, with 10 bases between them. The CDR3 has 15 residues. Germline V gene lookup returns CDR1 SGDLS and CDR2 YYNGEE.

The rearrangement joins TRBV25-1 to TRBJ2-7; 7 nucleotides agree with TRBD1. V dropped 8 bases and J dropped 3; count of bases not matched to a gene: 10. Germline V gives CDR1 MGHDK, CDR2 SYGVNS. This CDR3 is built from 14 residues. This chain's CDR3 is CASEPGQSLYEQYF. CDR3 DNA: TGTGCCAGCGAGCCGGGACAGTCCCTCTACGAGCAGTACTTC.

This chain links TRBV6-4 with TRBJ2-2; no clear D. Deletions cut 4 bases from V and 5 bases from J, with 14 bases between. The CDR3 runs 15 residues. Germline lookup yields CDR1 MRHNA and CDR2 SNTAGT. The CDR3 DNA follows: TGTGCCAGCAGTGTTGGCCTAGGATATACCGGGGAGCTGTTTTTT. The encoded protein is CASSVGLGYTGELFF.

The rearrangement links TRBV18 to TRBJ1-1; no firm D call. This CDR3 has 13 amino acids. Trimming shortened V by 6 bases and J by 1 base, and 9 bases separated the two germline ends. CDR1 and CDR2 (germline): KGHSH, LQKENI. The CDR3 nucleotides read TGTGCCAGCTCGCTTACGGGGAACACTGAAGCTTTCTTT. Translating it yields CASSLTGNTEAFF.

The chain joins TRBV28 to TRBJ2-3; 7 bases align to TRBD2. V gave up 2 bases and J gave up 8 bases; unmatched junction bases: 4. The CDR3 has 13 amino acids. Germline V lookup: CDR1 MDHEN, CDR2 SYDVKM. CDR3 nucleotide sequence: TGTGCCAGCAGTTTAAGCGGGACTACTACGCAGTATTTT. As protein: CASSLSGTTTQYF.

This clone was detected only a few times. The rearrangement joins TRBV6-1 to TRBJ1-1; 9 bases line up with TRBD1. Germline trimming cut 5 bases from V and 11 bases from J; bases unmatched to any gene: 9. Germline V gene sequence: CDR1 MNHNS, CDR2 SASEGT. This CDR3 has 13 amino acids. The CDR3 DNA reads as TGTGCCAGCAGTTCGGGGACAGGGTATAGGGCTTTCTTT. Translating it yields CASSSGTGYRAFF.